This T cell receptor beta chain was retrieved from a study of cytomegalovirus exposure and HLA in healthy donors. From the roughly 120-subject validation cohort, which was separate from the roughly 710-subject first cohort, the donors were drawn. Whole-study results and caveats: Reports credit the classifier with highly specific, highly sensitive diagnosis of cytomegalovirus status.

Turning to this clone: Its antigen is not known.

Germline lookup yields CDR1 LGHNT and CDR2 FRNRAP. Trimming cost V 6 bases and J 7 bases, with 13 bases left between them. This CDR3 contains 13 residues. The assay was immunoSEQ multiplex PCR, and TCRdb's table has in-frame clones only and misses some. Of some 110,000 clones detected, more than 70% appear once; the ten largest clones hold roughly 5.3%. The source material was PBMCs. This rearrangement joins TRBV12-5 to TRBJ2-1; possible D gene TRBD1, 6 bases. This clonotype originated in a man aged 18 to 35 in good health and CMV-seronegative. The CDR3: CASGEGGSNEQFF. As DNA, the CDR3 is TGTGCTAGTGGGGAAGGGGGTTCGAATGAGCAGTTCTTC.